A single sample gave rise to the 14 T cell receptor beta chains below, sequenced in a study of T cell repertoires in cytomegalovirus infection. Each CDR3 protein is one row after TCRdb ran MiXCR on the reads. The table includes under 90,000 distinct CDR3 sequences, approximately 43% detected once. These TCRs are of unknown antigen specificity. The specimen comprised CD8+ T cells from cultured PBMCs, sampled from culture after CMV antigen stimulation. These receptors were collected from a human donor in good health (CMV status not recorded). Some clones in this sample may be carry-over from other donors' samples.

The chain has TRBV7-9 and TRBJ2-5, with no clear D. Per the germline V gene, CDR1 is SEHNR and CDR2 is FQNEAQ (reference sequence). V dropped 5 bases and J dropped 2 bases, with 9 bases sitting between them. The CDR3 covers 13 residues. The CDR3 DNA is TGTGCCAGCAGCCCCGTAAGGCAAGAGACCCAGTACTTC. Protein: CASSPVRQETQYF. Variable domain in full (rest from reference TRBV7-9 and TRBJ2-5): DTGVSQNPRHKITKRGQNVTFRCDPISEHNRLYWYRQTLGQGPEFLTYFQNEAQLEKSRLLSDRFSAERPKGSFSTLEIQRTEQGDSAMYLCASSPVRQETQYFGPGTRLLVL.

The chain uses TRBV19 and TRBJ2-1; D ambiguous. Trimming took off 4 bases at V and 7 bases at J, with 14 bases between the two ends. Germline values: CDR1 LNHDA, CDR2 SQIVND (reference sequence). This CDR3 contains 14 residues. Written as DNA, the CDR3 is TGTGCCAGTAGTACGAGAGGACCGACTAATGAGCAGTTCTTC. This gives the protein CASSTRGPTNEQFF.

The rearrangement uses TRBV4-1 and TRBJ1-1; D ambiguous. The CDR3 extends over 15 amino acids. V was trimmed by 6 bases and J by 4 bases, leaving 18 bases between them. CDR1 is MGHRA, CDR2 YSYEKL, per germline. In nucleotides, the CDR3 is TGCGCCAGCAGTGCGTCCCCTGAGGGTGTCACTGAAGCTTTCTTT. Protein product: CASSASPEGVTEAFF.

The genes are TRBV7-9 and TRBJ2-5; TRBD2 aligns across 12 bases. CDR1 and CDR2 from the germline V gene are SEHNR and FQNEAQ (reference sequence). J lost 3 bases, V lost 4 bases, and 15 bases had no gene match. The CDR3 contains 19 residues. This CDR3 reads CASSSTPLTSGSVKETQYF. For the CDR3, the DNA is TGTGCCAGCAGCTCAACCCCCTTGACTAGCGGGAGTGTTAAAGAGACCCAGTACTTC.

The rearrangement joins TRBV5-4 to TRBJ2-3, with D hard to call. The CDR3 length is 13 residues. Trimming shortened V by 6 bases and J by 6 bases, and 14 bases separated the two germline ends. Germline V gene sequence: CDR1 SGHNT, CDR2 YYREEE (reference sequence). The CDR3 DNA sequence: TGTGCCAGCACCGGGTGGGGATCGGATACGCAGTATTTT. It yields the protein CASTGWGSDTQYF.

Points on this clonotype: This may stem from a read error, because a much larger clone lies one nucleotide away. The chain has TRBV7-9 and TRBJ1-1, with D tentatively TRBD1 (5 bases). In germline, CDR1 is SEHNR, CDR2 FQNEAQ (reference sequence). Trimming removed 6 bases at V and 1 base at J, with 6 bases between. The length of the CDR3 is 12 residues. CDR3 in DNA: TGTGCCAGCAGAGGGACGAACACTGAAGCTTTCTTT. It is translated as CASRGTNTEAFF.

The chain has TRBV4-1 and TRBJ2-1, with D perhaps given as TRBD1 or TRBD2 (5 bases each). CDR3 length equals 13 residues. CDR1 is MGHRA and CDR2 is YSYEKL in the germline V gene. V lost 3 bases and J lost 9, with 12 bases in between. The CDR3 reads CASSQAPGPEQFF. For the CDR3, the DNA is TGCGCCAGCAGCCAGGCTCCGGGACCTGAGCAGTTCTTC.

The CDR3 protein is CASTPLAYSYEQYF. In nucleotides, the CDR3 is TGTGCCAGCACCCCCCTAGCGTACTCCTACGAGCAGTACTTC. V usage is TRBV28 and J usage is TRBJ2-7, with D possibly matching TRBD2 (6 bases). Trimming removed 7 bases at V and 0 bases at J, with 13 bases between. The V gene's germline CDR1 is MDHEN and CDR2 SYDVKM. CDR3 length: 14 residues. The full variable domain, with the rest looked up from reference TRBV28 and TRBJ2-7, is DVKVTQSSRYLVKRTGEKVFLECVQDMDHENMFWYRQDPGLGLRLIYFSYDVKMKEKGDIPEGYSVSREKKERFSLILESASTNQTSMYLCASTPLAYSYEQYFGPGTRLTVT.

This clonotype was counted between two and nine times. The V call is TRBV7-3, the J call TRBJ2-1; TRBD2 aligns across 9 bases. This CDR3 is 17 amino acids long. J was trimmed by 2 bases and V by 4 bases; bases with no gene match: 9. CDR1 and CDR2 from the germline V gene are SGHTA and FQGTGA. The CDR3, as DNA: TGTGCCAGCAGCTCAAACGGCGGGGGGGCCACCTACAATGAGCAGTTCTTC. Translating it yields CASSSNGGGATYNEQFF.

The V call is TRBV2, the J call TRBJ1-5, with D perhaps matching TRBD1 (6 bases). Trimming removed 6 bases at V and 4 bases at J, with 19 bases between. The germline V gene has CDR1 SNHLY and CDR2 FYNNEI. This CDR3 has 16 amino acids. DNA for the CDR3: TGTGCCAGCAGCCTAGGGGTCCCGGACAGAAATCAGCCCCAGCATTTT. It is translated as CASSLGVPDRNQPQHF.

This clonotype showed up just a few times. The V and J genes are TRBV12-3 or TRBV12-4 and TRBJ2-1; TRBD1 agrees at 9 bases. The ends lost 3 bases at V and 4 bases at J; junction bases unmatched: 1. The CDR3 is 14 residues long. As DNA, the CDR3 is TGTGCCAGCAGTTTTGGGACAGGGTACAATGAGCAGTTCTTC. Translated, it gives CASSFGTGYNEQFF.

This clonotype was counted only a few times. The chain has TRBV7-8 and TRBJ2-7; 7 positions agree with TRBD2. The length of the CDR3 is 15 residues. In germline, CDR1 is SGHVS, CDR2 FQNEAQ. With 4 bases clipped from V and 3 bases from J, the junction kept 9 bases outside the gene matches. Here the CDR3 DNA reads TGTGCCAGCAGCTCCAGGCTAGCGGAGAACTACGAGCAGTACTTC. Protein: CASSSRLAENYEQYF.

This clonotype has just a few counts. The chain employs TRBV28 and TRBJ2-7, with 9 bases fitting TRBD2. This CDR3 is 14 amino acids long. After removal of 8 bases from V and 3 bases from J, the junction contained 8 bases not matched to a gene. Germline CDR1 and CDR2: MDHEN and SYDVKM. CDR3 bases: TGTGCCAGCGGCTTTAGCGGGAGCGGCTACGAGCAGTACTTC. Protein: CASGFSGSGYEQYF.

The chain carries TRBV6-1 and TRBJ2-5, with D unclear. The V and J ends lost 1 base and 1 base respectively, with 10 bases between them. CDR3 length equals 15 residues. Germline V CDR1 and CDR2: MNHNS, SASEGT. The CDR3 DNA follows: TGTGCCAGCAGTGAAGGAGAACGGGTCCAAGAGACCCAGTACTTC. Amino acid sequence: CASSEGERVQETQYF.